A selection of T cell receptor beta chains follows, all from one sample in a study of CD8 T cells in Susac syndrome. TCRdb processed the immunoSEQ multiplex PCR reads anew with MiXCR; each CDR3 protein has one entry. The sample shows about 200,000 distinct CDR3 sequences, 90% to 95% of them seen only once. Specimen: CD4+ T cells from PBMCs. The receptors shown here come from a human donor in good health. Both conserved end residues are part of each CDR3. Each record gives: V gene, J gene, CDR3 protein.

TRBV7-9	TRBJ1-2	CASSLVVGNYGYTF
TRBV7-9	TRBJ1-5	CASSLQNSNQPQHF
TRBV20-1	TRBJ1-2	CSARGGGGNYGYTF
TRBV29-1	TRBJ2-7	CSASAGGPWEQYF
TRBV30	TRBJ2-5	CAWSVLGGMGETQYF
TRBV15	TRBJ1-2	CATSRVGYGYTF
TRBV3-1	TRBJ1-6	CASSDLPSSYNSPLHF
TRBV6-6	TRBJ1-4	CASSYGQPNEKLFF
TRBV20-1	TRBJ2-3	CSPSGSGAGDTQYF
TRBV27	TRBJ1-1	CASRLSRNTEAFF